A single sample gave rise to the 11 T cell receptor beta chains below, sequenced in a study of T cells in women clearing cervical HPV infection. Sequencing used immunoSEQ multiplex PCR; TCRdb keeps in-frame clones, though not all of them. This specimen shows approximately 23,000 clones; the ten leading clones hold 3% to 4%. The sample was blood buffy coat. Receptors were obtained from a woman between 18 and 70 years old with a cervical HPV16 infection that either progressed to CIN3+ or cleared (not recorded which).

Turning to this clone: The read terminates 3 residues ahead of where the CDR3 ends, so the germline J gene completes it. The chain is built from TRBV4-1 and TRBJ2-5; D is unclear. Germline V gene sequence: CDR1 MGHRA, CDR2 YSYEKL. V lost 4 bases to trimming and J lost 3 bases, with 12 bases between them. This CDR3 contains 14 residues. The CDR3 sequence: CASSPSQSEETQYF. The sequenced CDR3 bases are TGCGCCAGCAGCCCATCGCAGTCCGAAGAGACC.

As concerns this clone: The read comes to an end 3 residues before the CDR3 does, leaving the germline J gene to fill in the end. V and J are TRBV5-4 and TRBJ1-2; perhaps TRBD1 as D (6 bases). This CDR3 is built from 15 residues. The germline gives CDR1 SGHNT, CDR2 YYREEE (reference sequence). Trimming pared 1 base from V and 3 bases from J, leaving 13 bases between. The sequenced part of the CDR3 DNA is TGTGCCAGCAGCTTGCCCCTGCCAGGGGACTATGGC. This codes for CASSLPLPGDYG. The CDR3 reads in full as CASSLPLPGDYGYTF.

About this clone: The read ends 3 residues shy of where the CDR3 ends; the end is completed using the germline J gene. The chain recombines TRBV20-1 with TRBJ1-1, with 8 positions matching TRBD1. The V gene's germline CDR1 is DFQATT and CDR2 SNEGSKA (reference sequence). CDR3 size: 13 residues. Losses at the gene ends were 6 bases for V and 3 bases for J; bases not matched to a gene: 6. The DNA read from the CDR3 is TGCAGTGCAGGACAGGGTAAGGACACTGAA. It translates to CSAGQGKDTE. In full, the CDR3 reads CSAGQGKDTEAFF.

By frequency, this clone registers medium-sized. The read ends 3 residues before the CDR3 terminus; that terminus is restored from the germline J gene. The chain combines TRBV5-4 with TRBJ2-3; weak D call: TRBD2 (6 bases). The CDR3 loop spans 15 amino acids. Germline lookup yields CDR1 SGHNT and CDR2 YYREEE (reference sequence). Trimming removed 4 bases at V and 2 bases at J, with 14 bases between. Incomplete CDR3 DNA: TGTGCCAGCAGCACAACCGGGACTCTCACAGATACG. The encoded protein is CASSTTGTLTDT. The entire CDR3 protein reads CASSTTGTLTDTQYF.

A remark on this clone: The read ends 3 residues early relative to the CDR3; the germline J gene fills the gap. The V call is TRBV27, the J call TRBJ2-7; tentatively, D is TRBD1 (6 bases). Germline V gene lookup returns CDR1 MNHEY and CDR2 SMNVEV (reference sequence). Trimming removed 6 bases from V and 3 bases from J, with 18 bases in between. The CDR3 is 15 amino acids. CDR3 in amino acids: CASSPRVGRGYEQYF. CDR3 bases read: TGTGCCAGCAGCCCAAGGGTGGGCAGGGGCTACGAG.

Concerning this clone itself: A junction boundary mismatches the germline segment, possibly from a read error. The read terminates 3 residues ahead of where the CDR3 ends, so the germline J gene completes it. The V gene is TRBV6-2 or TRBV6-3, the J gene TRBJ2-2; 11 bases agree with TRBD2. The CDR3 consists of 15 residues. CDR1 and CDR2 (germline): MNHEY, SVGEGT. Partial CDR3 DNA: TGTGTCAGCAAGATAGCGGGAGGGGGAACCGGGGAG. Its translation is CVSKIAGGGTGE. The CDR3 as a whole reads CVSKIAGGGTGELFF.

Points on this clone: The CDR3 is cut off 3 residues early in the read; its end comes from the germline J gene. This chain joins TRBV18 and TRBJ1-6; 11 bases agree with TRBD1. Germline CDR1 KGHSH, CDR2 LQKENI. The CDR3 extends over 14 amino acids. V lost 3 bases, J lost 8 bases, and 0 bases stayed unmatched. The CDR3 reads CASSPGQGDSPLHF. The DNA read from the CDR3 is TGTGCCAGCTCACCGGGACAGGGGGATTCACCC.

Remarks on this clone: The read halts 3 residues ahead of the CDR3 end, with the missing end drawn from the germline J gene. This rearrangement joins TRBV6-1 to TRBJ1-5; D is possibly TRBD1 (6 bases). CDR3 length: 15 residues. Trimming pared 2 bases from V and 5 bases from J, leaving 13 bases between. CDR1 is MNHNS, CDR2 SASEGT, per germline. The DNA read from the CDR3 is TGTGCCAGCAGTGAATGGAACAGGGATTATCAGCCC. It translates to CASSEWNRDYQP. In full, the CDR3 is CASSEWNRDYQPQHF.

Remarks on this clone: The read falls 3 residues short of the CDR3 end, and the missing part is taken from the germline J gene. This sequence joins TRBV28 and TRBJ1-1, with D perhaps TRBD1 (5 bases). The ends were cut back, 9 bases at V and 6 bases at J, with 17 bases in the middle. CDR3 length equals 13 residues. In germline, CDR1 is MDHEN, CDR2 SYDVKM. CDR3 sequence: CASKLGGDPEAFF. The sequenced part of the CDR3 DNA is TGTGCCAGTAAGCTCGGGGGGGACCCTGAA.

On this clone: The read ends 3 residues shy of where the CDR3 ends; the end is completed using the germline J gene. This sequence joins TRBV7-2 and TRBJ2-5; D might be TRBD2 (6 bases). Trimming removed 6 bases from V and 4 bases from J, with 15 bases in between. Germline lookup yields CDR1 SGHTA and CDR2 FQGNSA. The CDR3 loop spans 14 amino acids. Partial CDR3 DNA: TGTGCCAGCAGGGGGGGATTGGGGGGAGAGACC. Its protein is CASRGGLGGET. The complete CDR3 reads CASRGGLGGETQYF.

This clone is medium-sized by frequency. The read terminates 3 residues before the CDR3 end, so the remaining end is supplied by the germline J gene. The chain is built from TRBV2 and TRBJ2-3; tentatively, D is TRBD1 (6 bases). The V end was cut by 7 bases, the J end by 0 bases, with 17 bases between. Germline loops: CDR1 SNHLY, CDR2 FYNNEI. This CDR3 has 16 amino acids. This CDR3 is CASTSEGDASTDTQYF. The CDR3 bases that were read are TGTGCCAGCACTTCCGAGGGGGATGCGAGCACAGATACG.